A single sample is the source of the 3 T cell receptor beta chains below, sequenced in a study of T-cell reconstitution after alpha-beta-depleted transplantation in children. The library targeted TCRbeta and was prepared with unique molecular identifiers. TCRdb re-called the PCR reads with MiXCR, one entry per CDR3 protein. The sample consists of about 600,000 distinct CDR3 sequences, roughly a tenth of them appearing once. Sequenced here: PBMCs from the stem cell graft donor, sampled from the stem cell graft. Receptor source: a human donor who donated a stem cell graft to a child with acute myeloid leukemia.

At least ten counts were recorded for this clonotype. The chain has TRBV29-1 and TRBJ2-3; maybe TRBD1 (6 bases). V lost 7 bases and J lost 2, with 13 bases in between. Germline V gene lookup returns CDR1 SQVTM and CDR2 ANQGSEA. CDR3 length: 13 residues. The chain's CDR3 is CSGSGHITDTQYF. The CDR3 bases are TGCAGCGGTTCGGGACACATCACAGATACGCAGTATTTT.

The sample holds many counts of this clonotype. This sequence joins TRBV15 and TRBJ2-3, with a possible D match to TRBD1 (6 bases). This CDR3 is built from 16 residues. Germline values: CDR1 LNHNV, CDR2 YYDKDF (reference sequence). Between the trimmed V and J ends, which lost 0 bases and 1 base, there was a span of 11 bases. CDR3 bases: TGTGCCACCAGCAGAGATGGGGGCGTGGGCACAGATACGCAGTATTTT. Translation: CATSRDGGVGTDTQYF. The full variable domain, in which reference TRBV15 and TRBJ2-3 provide the parts outside the CDR3, is DAMVIQNPRYQVTQFGKPVTLSCSQTLNHNVMYWYQQKSSQAPKLLFHYYDKDFNNEADTPDNFQSRRPNTSFCFLDIRSPGLGDTAMYLCATSRDGGVGTDTQYFGPGTRLTVL.

The J gene is TRBJ2-1, the V gene TRBV7-3, with TRBD2 as a possible D gene (6 bases). Trimming cost V 4 bases and J 6 bases, with 19 bases left between them. CDR3 length: 16 amino acids. From germline, CDR1 is SGHTA and CDR2 FQGTGA. The CDR3 DNA sequence: TGTGCCAGCAGCTACCCTTATCGGGAGTCGGGCAATGAGCAGTTCTTC. Protein product: CASSYPYRESGNEQFF.